This T cell receptor beta chain originates from a study of cytotoxic CD8 clonotypes in ibrutinib-treated CLL (dated by TCRdb to the early 2020s). Turning to the overall study: In this cohort, 15 patients were treatment-naive and roughly ten were relapsed/refractory, while roughly 18 had unmutated IGHV. Cryopreserved peripheral blood mononuclear cells were obtained before treatment, at response, and at either sustained remission or disease progression. Partial responses were observed in about 25 patients and complete responses in 2; after a median follow-up of around 68 months, remission was maintained in around 14 patients and progression was observed in roughly twelve. On average, each sample yielded around 250,000 productive templates and 94,082 productive rearrangements. Response samples were taken after a median of 12 months on treatment, ranging from 6 to 36 months. Of the roughly 86 people in the trial, roughly 27 had longitudinal samples available. Summary of the overall study and its limitations: At baseline, clonality was higher than in age-matched healthy donors and showed a strong correlation with circulating CD8+ T-cell counts. Public clonotypes were rare and either contracted or stayed stable during treatment, and the rise in clonality at ibrutinib response reflected the expansion of private clonotypes. Clonality rose at ibrutinib response, remained stable during sustained remission, and dropped back toward baseline at progression. Sampling times were not matched between patients in sustained remission and patients whose disease was progressing, and lymph node repertoires were not examined.

There are a few counts of this clone. Its antigen has not been determined. Base qualities are not at hand, and no much larger clone is one base apart. A MiSeq instrument was used for deep resolution sequencing, which targeted depths ranging from 1 in 1 million up to 1 in 200,000 T cells, with coverage averaging 10x for each clonotype. The immunoSEQ hsTCRB Kit was used to generate TCR beta libraries. The study's processing was this. ImmunoSEQ Data Assistant and ImmunoSEQ Analyzer were used for data analysis, and V, D and J genes were assigned according to IMGT definitions. Clonality, which ranges from 0 to 1, was calculated as one minus the normalized Shannon entropy of productive rearrangement frequencies. Only overrepresented clonotypes making up at least 0.05% of the repertoire of each patient were included in the public clonotype analysis. Repertoires from about a dozen age-matched healthy donors in immuneACCESS were used as clonality controls. TCRdb limited this immuneACCESS table to in-frame rearrangements with V and J called. A share of clones is missing; checked studies link under half to unresolved V genes, and the rest is unexplained. The DNA gave D and trimming, while V, J and clone size come from that table. The sample records more than 6,000 clones, 60% to 80% of which are singletons. Of the sample, roughly 29% is held by the ten largest clones.

The CDR3 numbers 14 residues from cysteine through phenylalanine. Only CDR3 DNA is held: 42 bases, read in frame from base 1. V is cut back by 5 bases and J by 11 bases, with 11 bases in the junction unmatched. Sequences KGHSH (CDR1) and LQKENI (CDR2) are obtained from the germline V gene. Roughly 1.8 micrograms of genomic DNA were extracted from cryopreserved PBMCs for TCR beta library preparation. Longitudinal blood samples from CLL patients on ibrutinib monotherapy underwent high-throughput TCR beta sequencing. The patients took part in an open-label, single-center phase 2 trial of ibrutinib monotherapy.

The V and J segments used are TRBV18 and TRBJ2-4; TRBD2 matches 8 bases in the middle. Sequences were derived from PBMCs, sampled before ibrutinib treatment. The source of this sequence is a human donor with chronic lymphocytic leukemia. The DNA sequence is TGTGCCAGCTCATCAAGCGGGAGAAGGCTATTTCAGTACTTC. This translates into CASSSSGRRLFQYF.